The 18 T cell receptor beta chains given below trace back to one sample, sequenced in a study of blood T cell repertoires in COVID-19. Clones were sequenced by immunoSEQ multiplex PCR, and TCRdb holds only the in-frame ones, with some missing. This sample yields some 700,000 clones, of which more than 80% are seen a single time; approximately 0.25% belongs to the top ten. Sequences were obtained from peripheral blood. The receptors originated from a woman between 18 and 30 years old with acute or convalescent COVID-19.

The V and J genes are TRBV12-3 or TRBV12-4 and TRBJ1-1, with D perhaps matching TRBD1 (5 bases). The V end lost 4 bases, the J end lost 6 bases, and 12 bases lay between the germline ends. The CDR3 runs to 13 residues. The DNA for the CDR3 is TGTGCCAGCAGTTCGGGGGAGCTCGCTGAAGCTTTCTTT. It yields the protein CASSSGELAEAFF.

This chain connects TRBV7-3 to TRBJ2-5, with 7 bases that match TRBD1. The CDR3 is made up of 13 amino acids. The germline gives CDR1 SGHTA, CDR2 FQGTGA. Germline trimming cut 1 base from V and 7 bases from J; bases unmatched to any gene: 3. The CDR3: CASSLKGAGTQYF. CDR3 coding DNA: TGTGCCAGCAGCTTAAAGGGGGCTGGGACCCAGTACTTC.

The gene calls are TRBV6-5 and TRBJ1-1, with D perhaps matching TRBD1 (5 bases). The CDR3 is 15 residues long. V was clipped by 0 bases and J by 1 base, with 9 bases between them. Germline V gene lookup returns CDR1 MNHEY and CDR2 SVGAGI. The DNA of the CDR3 is TGTGCCAGCAGTTACTCGGGGGGGACGAACACTGAAGCTTTCTTT. It is translated as CASSYSGGTNTEAFF.

In this sample, this clone turned up a few times. The rearrangement joins TRBV18 to TRBJ2-7; maybe TRBD1 (6 bases). The germline gives CDR1 KGHSH, CDR2 LQKENI. The CDR3 consists of 14 residues. The V end lost 6 bases, the J end lost 0 bases, and 12 bases lay between the germline ends. CDR3 coding DNA: TGTGCCAGCTCGGACAGCTACCTCTCCTACGAGCAGTACTTC. The encoded protein is CASSDSYLSYEQYF.

V gene TRBV3-1 (or the pseudogene TRBV3-2) combines with J gene TRBJ2-2; 7 nucleotides agree with TRBD2. Germline V gene data show CDR1 as LGHDT and CDR2 as YNNKEL (reference sequence). This CDR3 has 18 amino acids. V dropped 3 bases and J dropped 5; count of bases not matched to a gene: 15. CDR3 protein: CASSHPGPGGSVTGELFF. The CDR3, as DNA: TGTGCCAGCAGCCACCCCGGCCCGGGGGGAAGTGTAACCGGGGAGCTGTTTTTT.

The chain uses TRBV5-4 and TRBJ2-2; 11 bases line up with TRBD1. The CDR3 has 15 residues. The germline V gene encodes CDR1 SGHNT and CDR2 YYREEE (reference sequence). The junction had 4 bases not matched to a gene; V was cut back by 5 bases and J by 4 bases. The CDR3 here is CASRTGTGGTGELFF. The CDR3 DNA is TGTGCCAGCAGAACCGGGACAGGGGGCACCGGGGAGCTGTTTTTT.

The sample holds one count of this clone. V usage is TRBV29-1 and J usage is TRBJ2-7; 14 nucleotides line up with TRBD2. Germline-derived CDR1 and CDR2 are SQVTM and ANQGSEA. V trimming: 5 bases; J trimming: 6 bases; junction bases outside the gene matches: 12. This CDR3 comprises 16 residues. The CDR3 loop is CSVPVPGLAGVGEQYF. Written as DNA, the CDR3 is TGCAGCGTTCCCGTTCCGGGACTAGCGGGGGTTGGCGAGCAGTACTTC.

The genes are TRBV29-1 and TRBJ1-1; D call uncertain. This CDR3 is 11 amino acids long. V lost 3 bases to trimming and J lost 7 bases, with 9 bases between them. Germline V gives CDR1 SQVTM, CDR2 ANQGSEA. This CDR3 is CSVDEGFEAFF. In DNA, the CDR3 is TGCAGCGTTGATGAGGGATTTGAAGCTTTCTTT.

Remarks on this clone: Other nucleotide sequences in the sample specify the same CDR3. The gene calls are TRBV18 and TRBJ1-2; D gene unclear. Germline values: CDR1 KGHSH, CDR2 LQKENI. V shed 3 bases and J shed 0 bases, with 8 bases lying between them. This CDR3 has 14 residues. In nucleotides, the CDR3 is TGTGCCAGCTCACCGGATCGGGCTAACTATGGCTACACCTTC. Protein: CASSPDRANYGYTF.

The chain recombines TRBV19 with TRBJ2-7; the match to TRBD1 covers 8 bases. Germline V gene lookup returns CDR1 LNHDA and CDR2 SQIVND (reference sequence). This CDR3 comprises 12 residues. V dropped 10 bases and J dropped 4; count of bases not matched to a gene: 6. This CDR3 is CATRDRGYEQYF. DNA of the CDR3: TGTGCCACTAGAGACAGGGGTTACGAGCAGTACTTC.

This chain links TRBV6-5 with TRBJ1-5; 8 bases match TRBD1. Trimming at V came to 4 bases and at J to 3 bases, leaving 8 bases not matched to a gene. Germline V lookup: CDR1 MNHEY, CDR2 SVGAGI. The CDR3 has 16 residues. CDR3 bases: TGTGCCAGCAGTTCCAGGACAGGGACGTACAATCAGCCCCAGCATTTT. Translated: CASSSRTGTYNQPQHF.

On this clone itself: Other DNA sequences in the sample encode the same CDR3. V gene TRBV9 combines with J gene TRBJ2-3; TRBD2 aligns across 10 bases. CDR1 SGDLS and CDR2 YYNGEE come from the germline V gene. The CDR3 extends over 15 amino acids. Trimming removed 4 bases from V and 1 base from J; junction bases left unmatched: 3. The CDR3, as DNA: TGTGCCAGCAGCCCAGGGACTAGCGGCACAGATACGCAGTATTTT. Protein sequence: CASSPGTSGTDTQYF.

This CDR3 reads CASSFKTGDNQPQHF. The CDR3 nucleotides read TGTGCCAGCAGCTTTAAGACAGGGGACAATCAGCCCCAGCATTTT. V gene TRBV7-2 combines with J gene TRBJ1-5; TRBD1 aligns across 8 bases. Unmatched junction bases numbered 4, after V lost 3 bases and J lost 3 bases. Per germline, CDR1 SGHTA and CDR2 FQGNSA. CDR3 size: 15 residues.

The genes are TRBV5-1 and TRBJ2-7; D gene ambiguous. CDR1 and CDR2 (germline): SGHRS, YFSETQ. V shed 0 bases and J shed 2 bases, with 9 bases lying between them. The CDR3 sequence is 14 residues long. This CDR3 is CASSLATPPYEQYF. Written as DNA, the CDR3 is TGCGCCAGCAGCTTGGCGACTCCCCCCTACGAGCAGTACTTC.

The CDR3 sequence is CATRSTGYYGYTF. CDR3 DNA: TGTGCCACCCGGTCAACAGGGTACTATGGCTACACCTTC. This rearrangement joins TRBV15 to TRBJ1-2, with D perhaps matching TRBD1 (6 bases). The CDR3 is made up of 13 amino acids. The germline V gene has CDR1 LNHNV and CDR2 YYDKDF (reference sequence). Trimming took 8 bases from V and 3 from J, leaving 13 bases between them.

The J gene is TRBJ1-6, the V gene TRBV6-5, with D possibly matching TRBD1 (5 bases). V was shortened by 6 bases and J by 5 bases, with 11 bases between the two germline ends. Germline V gene data show CDR1 as MNHEY and CDR2 as SVGAGI. The CDR3 is 14 residues long. CDR3 amino acids: CASRNGAHNSPLHF. The CDR3 nucleotides read TGTGCCAGCAGGAATGGGGCTCATAATTCACCCCTCCACTTT.

The gene calls are TRBV5-8 and TRBJ1-2, with D possibly being TRBD1 (5 bases). From germline, CDR1 is SGHTS and CDR2 YDEGEE. CDR3 size: 14 residues. Trimming removed 4 bases at V and 2 bases at J, with 12 bases between. CDR3 in amino acids: CASSPGGMNYGYTF. The CDR3 DNA is TGTGCCAGCAGCCCGGGGGGGATGAACTATGGCTACACCTTC.

The chain couples TRBV2 to TRBJ1-5, with 7 bases aligning to TRBD1. Germline V gives CDR1 SNHLY, CDR2 FYNNEI. V was pared by 6 bases and J by 1 base, with 3 bases of the junction left unmatched. This CDR3 comprises 14 residues. The CDR3 DNA follows: TGTGCCAGCAGCAGAGGGGGCAGCAATCAGCCCCAGCATTTT. Its translation: CASSRGGSNQPQHF. The full variable domain, with the rest looked up from reference TRBV2 and TRBJ1-5, is EPEVTQTPSHQVTQMGQEVILRCVPISNHLYFYWYRQILGQKVEFLVSFYNNEISEKSEIFDDQFSVERPDGSNFTLKIRSTKLEDSAMYFCASSRGGSNQPQHFGDGTRLSIL.